These 26 T cell receptor beta chains share one sample of origin, sequenced in a study of shared clonotypes between healthy human individuals. Using immunoSEQ multiplex PCR, the repertoire was profiled, and TCRdb retains in-frame clones only, with some absent. The repertoire includes approximately 1.5 million clones, 98% to 99% of them detected once, and about 0.34% sits in the top ten. The sequenced sample was naive CD4+ T cells sorted from blood. The subset is: CD45RA+ positively selected. The receptors come from a man in his thirties or forties in good health.

This rearrangement joins TRBV29-1 to TRBJ2-7; 11 bases align to TRBD2. CDR1 and CDR2 (germline): SQVTM, ANQGSEA. The CDR3 is made up of 14 amino acids. With V trimmed by 7 bases and J by 1 base, 6 bases remained unmatched. CDR3 sequence (DNA): TGCAGCGCTTTGACTAGCGGGACTTCCTACGAGCAGTACTTC. Its translation: CSALTSGTSYEQYF.

The V gene is TRBV6-1, the J gene TRBJ1-2, with D maybe TRBD1 (5 bases). The CDR3 spans 17 residues. The germline V gene has CDR1 MNHNS and CDR2 SASEGT. Trimming took off 4 bases at V and 2 bases at J, with 20 bases between the two ends. The CDR3 coding sequence is TGTGCCAGCAGTGCCGGGAGGGGCGCAAGCTCAAACTATGGCTACACCTTC. Encoded protein: CASSAGRGASSNYGYTF.

This clone occurred once. This sequence joins TRBV6-4 and TRBJ2-1, with a tentative D call TRBD2 (6 bases). CDR1 MRHNA and CDR2 SNTAGT come from the germline V gene. Trimming took off 1 base at V and 10 bases at J, with 11 bases between the two ends. CDR3 length equals 13 residues. Here the CDR3 reads CASSDLAGREQFF. The CDR3 DNA reads as TGTGCCAGCAGTGACTTGGCGGGGCGGGAGCAGTTCTTC.

This chain joins TRBV7-8 and TRBJ2-4, with D possibly being TRBD1 (6 bases). The CDR3 is 14 amino acids. V dropped 5 bases and J dropped 6 bases, with 14 bases sitting between them. Germline CDR1 reads SGHVS; CDR2 reads FQNEAQ. As DNA, the CDR3 is TGTGCCAGCAGCCCACAGGGACCAGCAAACATTCAGTACTTC. Translated, it gives CASSPQGPANIQYF.

The rearrangement links TRBV7-8 to TRBJ2-5; D uncertain. CDR3 length: 13 amino acids. From germline, CDR1 is SGHVS and CDR2 FQNEAQ. V lost 5 bases and J 1 base, leaving 8 bases between the germline ends. The CDR3 DNA sequence: TGTGCCAGCAGCCTGGTGGTCCAAGAGACCCAGTACTTC. Its protein is CASSLVVQETQYF.

The genes are TRBV5-1 and TRBJ2-2, with D possibly matching TRBD1 (6 bases). Trimming pared 3 bases from V and 4 bases from J, leaving 13 bases between. The V gene's germline CDR1 is SGHRS and CDR2 YFSETQ. The CDR3 has 15 amino acids. The CDR3 DNA reads TGCGCCAGCAGCTACGGACCAGGGGTCACCGGGGAGCTGTTTTTT. Amino acids: CASSYGPGVTGELFF.

V gene TRBV2 combines with J gene TRBJ2-7; perhaps TRBD1 as D (6 bases). This CDR3 comprises 14 residues. CDR1 and CDR2 from the germline V gene are SNHLY and FYNNEI. V was pared by 9 bases and J by 0 bases, with 15 bases between. The CDR3 protein is CASDNRDISYEQYF. In DNA, the CDR3 is TGTGCCAGTGACAACAGGGACATCTCCTACGAGCAGTACTTC.

The chain combines TRBV28 with TRBJ2-1, with 7 bases fitting TRBD2. Germline V gives CDR1 MDHEN, CDR2 SYDVKM. The CDR3 loop spans 14 amino acids. J gave up 8 bases and V 5 bases, and 9 bases lay outside the gene matches. The CDR3 DNA follows: TGTGCCAGCAGTCTGGCGGGAGAACGACATGAGCAGTTCTTC. Encoded protein: CASSLAGERHEQFF. The full variable domain, completed using reference TRBV28 and TRBJ2-1, is DVKVTQSSRYLVKRTGEKVFLECVQDMDHENMFWYRQDPGLGLRLIYFSYDVKMKEKGDIPEGYSVSREKKERFSLILESASTNQTSMYLCASSLAGERHEQFFGPGTRLTVL.

This chain uses TRBV7-8 with TRBJ1-2, with D unresolved. V was clipped by 5 bases and J by 6 bases, with 19 bases between them. This CDR3 spans 15 amino acids. Germline V CDR1 and CDR2: SGHVS, FQNEAQ. The chain's CDR3 is CASSRERTLKNGYTF. CDR3 sequence (DNA): TGTGCCAGCAGCCGAGAACGGACTTTAAAGAATGGCTACACCTTC.

The chain combines TRBV4-1 with TRBJ1-2; 7 positions match TRBD1. The CDR3 has 14 residues. Losses at the gene ends were 4 bases for V and 8 bases for J; bases not matched to a gene: 10. Germline lookup yields CDR1 MGHRA and CDR2 YSYEKL. Here the CDR3 reads CASSPNQDRVGYTF. DNA of the CDR3: TGCGCCAGCAGCCCCAACCAAGACAGGGTAGGCTACACCTTC.

V and J are TRBV15 and TRBJ1-4; D is undetermined. The CDR3 is made up of 17 amino acids. Germline V gives CDR1 LNHNV, CDR2 YYDKDF (reference sequence). V lost 5 bases and J lost 0, with 16 bases in between. CDR3 sequence (DNA): TGTGCCACCAGCCCGAACCACATCAGAGCAACTAATGAAAAACTGTTTTTT. Protein sequence: CATSPNHIRATNEKLFF.

V usage is TRBV7-9 and J usage is TRBJ2-7; D remains ambiguous. V lost 5 bases and J lost 6, with 14 bases in between. CDR3 length equals 13 residues. The germline gives CDR1 SEHNR, CDR2 FQNEAQ (reference sequence). The CDR3 coding sequence is TGTGCCAGCAGCCGAGGTACGGGCGGCGAGCAGTACTTC. Its translation: CASSRGTGGEQYF.

The chain joins TRBV11-2 to TRBJ2-7; TRBD2 agrees at 9 bases. V gave up 2 bases and J gave up 3 bases; unmatched junction bases: 14. Looked up from germline, CDR1 is SGHAT and CDR2 is FQNNGV. This CDR3 spans 18 amino acids. CDR3 sequence (DNA): TGTGCCAGCAGCTTATTGGTATCGACCCTAGCGGGAAGCTACGAGCAGTACTTC. Its translation is CASSLLVSTLAGSYEQYF.

The chain links TRBV14 to TRBJ2-1; D gene unclear. Germline V lookup: CDR1 SGHDN, CDR2 FVKESK. V lost 4 bases, J lost 3 bases, and 16 bases lay in between. The CDR3 contains 16 residues. The CDR3: CASSPFGALNYNEQFF. As DNA, the CDR3 is TGTGCCAGCAGCCCGTTTGGAGCTCTTAACTACAATGAGCAGTTCTTC.

J is TRBJ2-1 and V is TRBV29-1; D uncertain. Per germline, CDR1 SQVTM and CDR2 ANQGSEA. Trimming cost V 1 base and J 5 bases, with 3 bases left between them. This CDR3 spans 11 amino acids. This CDR3 reads CSVEVDNEQFF. CDR3 nucleotides: TGCAGCGTTGAAGTCGACAATGAGCAGTTCTTC.

The rearrangement links TRBV9 to TRBJ2-1; D possibly corresponds to TRBD2 (6 bases). V lost 6 bases, J lost 9 bases, and 16 bases lay in between. Germline CDR1 and CDR2: SGDLS and YYNGEE. This CDR3 has 13 residues. The CDR3 region has the DNA TGTGCCAGCAACAGAGTAGGAGCGGGTGAGCAGTTCTTC. This sequence encodes CASNRVGAGEQFF.

This chain links TRBV11-2 with TRBJ2-7; D ambiguous. The CDR3 spans 14 residues. V lost 3 bases, J lost 4 bases, and 13 bases lay in between. Per the germline V gene, CDR1 is SGHAT and CDR2 is FQNNGV. The chain's CDR3 is CASSLRTVLYEQYF. CDR3 in DNA: TGTGCCAGCAGCTTGAGGACGGTCCTTTACGAGCAGTACTTC.

The CDR3 bases are TGCGCCAGCAGCTTGATCCGGGGACGCGAGAAGGACGAGCAGTACTTC. This sequence encodes CASSLIRGREKDEQYF. V is TRBV5-1 and J is TRBJ2-7; D tentatively reads TRBD1 or TRBD2 (5 bases each). With 1 base removed from V and 5 bases from J, the gap between germline ends came to 19 bases. There are 16 residues in the CDR3. The V gene's germline CDR1 is SGHRS and CDR2 YFSETQ. Full variable domain (missing parts from reference TRBV5-1 and TRBJ2-7): KAGVTQTPRYLIKTRGQQVTLSCSPISGHRSVSWYQQTPGQGLQFLFEYFSETQRNKGNFPGRFSGRQFSNSRSEMNVSTLELGDSALYLCASSLIRGREKDEQYFGPGTRLTVT.

This clone has only one observation. The genes are TRBV10-3 and TRBJ2-7, with 13 nucleotides matching TRBD2. Germline lookup yields CDR1 ENHRY and CDR2 SYGVKD. The CDR3 spans 15 residues. Trimming cost V 5 bases and J 2 bases; bases outside gene matches: 3. The CDR3 region is CAISRTSGSPYEQYF. DNA of the CDR3: TGTGCCATCAGTCGGACTAGCGGGAGCCCCTACGAGCAGTACTTC.

This chain links TRBV6-6 with TRBJ1-5, with D possibly being TRBD1 (6 bases). Looked up from germline, CDR1 is MNHNY and CDR2 is SVGAGI (reference sequence). V shed 2 bases and J shed 3 bases, with 11 bases lying between them. The CDR3 runs 15 residues. CDR3 sequence: CASSYRGGNNQPQHF. In DNA, the CDR3 is TGTGCCAGCAGTTACAGAGGGGGTAACAATCAGCCCCAGCATTTT.

V gene TRBV7-9 combines with J gene TRBJ2-7; 10 positions agree with TRBD1. V was clipped by 5 bases and J by 0 bases; unmatched bases: 10. The V gene's germline CDR1 is SEHNR and CDR2 FQNEAQ (reference sequence). This CDR3 is built from 17 residues. CDR3 bases: TGTGCCAGCAGCCTACCTCCGGGACAGGGGAGCTCCTACGAGCAGTACTTC. Its protein product is CASSLPPGQGSSYEQYF.

The rearrangement uses TRBV5-1 and TRBJ2-6; weak D call: TRBD2 (5 bases). This CDR3 spans 19 amino acids. Trimming cost V 0 bases and J 0 bases, with 16 bases left between them. Per the germline V gene, CDR1 is SGHRS and CDR2 is YFSETQ. CDR3 coding DNA: TGCGCCAGCAGCTTGGTGGCGGGCCTACTAAGCTCTGGGGCCAACGTCCTGACTTTC. Translated, it gives CASSLVAGLLSSGANVLTF.

This chain joins TRBV18 and TRBJ2-7, with 11 bases fitting TRBD2. Germline CDR1 is KGHSH and CDR2 is LQKENI. This CDR3 is 16 amino acids long. Trimming took 5 bases from V and 0 from J; bases not matched to a gene: 6. In DNA form, the CDR3 reads TGTGCCAGCTCATATCTTCTAGCGGGAGGCTCCTACGAGCAGTACTTC. Amino acid sequence: CASSYLLAGGSYEQYF. The whole variable domain, remainder taken from reference TRBV18 and TRBJ2-7, is NAGVMQNPRHLVRRRGQEARLRCSPMKGHSHVYWYRQLPEEGLKFMVYLQKENIIDESGMPKERFSAEFPKEGPSILRIQQVVRGDSAAYFCASSYLLAGGSYEQYFGPGTRLTVT.

The chain carries TRBV30 and TRBJ2-7; D is unresolved. Trimming removed 2 bases from V and 2 bases from J, with 10 bases in between. The CDR3 is 13 amino acids. The germline V gene has CDR1 GTSNPN and CDR2 SVGIG (reference sequence). The CDR3 DNA is TGTGCCTGGAGTCGGTTGTCCCCCTACGAGCAGTACTTC. It encodes CAWSRLSPYEQYF.

Worth noting for this clone: Other DNA sequences within the sample encode an identical CDR3. The V call is TRBV18, the J call TRBJ2-3; D is possibly TRBD2 (5 bases). The V gene lost 3 bases and the J gene lost 4 bases, with 11 bases spanning the gap. The CDR3 is 14 residues long. CDR1 is KGHSH, CDR2 LQKENI, per germline. For the CDR3, the DNA is TGTGCCAGCTCACCGGGTACCGGGGCAGATACGCAGTATTTT. Protein sequence: CASSPGTGADTQYF.

The chain has TRBV7-2 and TRBJ2-3, with 13 bases lining up with TRBD2. CDR3 length: 14 amino acids. V shed 5 bases, J shed 8 bases, and the junction held 4 bases outside the gene matches. Per the germline V gene, CDR1 is SGHTA and CDR2 is FQGNSA. CDR3 bases: TGTGCCAGCAGCCTCGGACTAGCGGGAGTTACGCAGTATTTT. Translation: CASSLGLAGVTQYF.